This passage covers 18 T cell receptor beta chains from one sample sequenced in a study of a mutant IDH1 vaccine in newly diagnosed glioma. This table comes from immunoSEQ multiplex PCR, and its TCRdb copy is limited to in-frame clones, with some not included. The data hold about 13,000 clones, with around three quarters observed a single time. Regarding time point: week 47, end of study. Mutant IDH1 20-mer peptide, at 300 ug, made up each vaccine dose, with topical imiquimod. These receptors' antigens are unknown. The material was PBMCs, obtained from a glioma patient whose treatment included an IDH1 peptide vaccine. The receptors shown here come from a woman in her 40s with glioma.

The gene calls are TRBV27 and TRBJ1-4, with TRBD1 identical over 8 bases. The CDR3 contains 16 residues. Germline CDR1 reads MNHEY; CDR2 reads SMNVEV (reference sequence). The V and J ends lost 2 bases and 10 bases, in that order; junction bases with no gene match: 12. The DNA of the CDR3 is TGTGCCAGCAGTTTAATCCCATCAGGGGGCTGGCGAAAACTGTTTTTT. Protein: CASSLIPSGGWRKLFF.

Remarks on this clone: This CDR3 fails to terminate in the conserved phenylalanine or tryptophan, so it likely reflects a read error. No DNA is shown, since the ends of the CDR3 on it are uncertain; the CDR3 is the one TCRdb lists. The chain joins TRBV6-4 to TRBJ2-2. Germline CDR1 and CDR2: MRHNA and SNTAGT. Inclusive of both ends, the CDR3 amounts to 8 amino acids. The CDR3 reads CASSDSLT.

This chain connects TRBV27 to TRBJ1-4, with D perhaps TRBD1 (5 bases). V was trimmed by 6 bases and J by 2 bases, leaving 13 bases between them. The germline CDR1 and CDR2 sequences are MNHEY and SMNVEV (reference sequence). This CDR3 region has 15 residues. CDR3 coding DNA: TGTGCCAGCAGGAGAGGAGGGACCACTAATGAAAAACTGTTTTTT. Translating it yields CASRRGGTTNEKLFF. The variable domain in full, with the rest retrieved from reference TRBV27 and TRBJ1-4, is EAQVTQNPRYLITVTGKKLTVTCSQNMNHEYMSWYRQDPGLGLRQIYYSMNVEVTDKGDVPEGYKVSRKEKRNFPLILESPSPNQTSLYFCASRRGGTTNEKLFFGSGTQLSVL.

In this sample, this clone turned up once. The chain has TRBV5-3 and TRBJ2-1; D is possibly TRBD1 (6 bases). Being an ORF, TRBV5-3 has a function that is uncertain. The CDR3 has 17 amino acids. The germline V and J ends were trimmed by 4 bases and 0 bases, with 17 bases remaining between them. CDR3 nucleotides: TGTGCCAGAAGCGCATTGGACAGCCTGGGCTCCTACAATGAGCAGTTCTTC. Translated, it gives CARSALDSLGSYNEQFF.

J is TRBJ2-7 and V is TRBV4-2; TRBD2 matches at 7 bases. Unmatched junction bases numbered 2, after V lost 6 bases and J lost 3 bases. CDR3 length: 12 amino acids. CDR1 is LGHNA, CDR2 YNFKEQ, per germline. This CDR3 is CASRGGSYEQYF. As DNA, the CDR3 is TGTGCCAGCAGAGGCGGGAGCTACGAGCAGTACTTC.

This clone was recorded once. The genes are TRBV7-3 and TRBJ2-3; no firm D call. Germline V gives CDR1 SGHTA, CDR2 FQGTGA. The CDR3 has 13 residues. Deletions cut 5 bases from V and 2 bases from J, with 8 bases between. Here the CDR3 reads CASSPRYTDTQYF. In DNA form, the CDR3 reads TGTGCCAGCAGCCCCCGTTACACAGATACGCAGTATTTT.

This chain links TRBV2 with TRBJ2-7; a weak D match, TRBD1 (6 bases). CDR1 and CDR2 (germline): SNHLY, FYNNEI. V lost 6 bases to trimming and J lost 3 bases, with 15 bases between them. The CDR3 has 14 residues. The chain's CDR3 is CASRTQPGHYEQYF. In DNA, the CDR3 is TGTGCCAGCAGGACTCAACCGGGACACTACGAGCAGTACTTC. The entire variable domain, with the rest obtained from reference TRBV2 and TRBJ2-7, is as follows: EPEVTQTPSHQVTQMGQEVILRCVPISNHLYFYWYRQILGQKVEFLVSFYNNEISEKSEIFDDQFSVERPDGSNFTLKIRSTKLEDSAMYFCASRTQPGHYEQYFGPGTRLTVT.

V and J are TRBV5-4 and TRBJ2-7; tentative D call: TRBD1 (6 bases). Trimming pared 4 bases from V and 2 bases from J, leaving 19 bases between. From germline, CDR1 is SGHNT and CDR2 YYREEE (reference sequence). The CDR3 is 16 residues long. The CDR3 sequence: CASSLYREDRTYEQYF. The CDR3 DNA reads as TGTGCCAGCAGCCTGTACAGGGAAGACAGAACCTACGAGCAGTACTTC.

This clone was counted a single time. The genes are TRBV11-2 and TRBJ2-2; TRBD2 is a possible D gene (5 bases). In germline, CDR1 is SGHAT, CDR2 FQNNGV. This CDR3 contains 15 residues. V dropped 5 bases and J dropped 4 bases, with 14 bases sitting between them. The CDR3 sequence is CASSKGSATTGELFF. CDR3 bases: TGTGCCAGCAGCAAGGGTAGCGCCACCACCGGGGAGCTGTTTTTT.

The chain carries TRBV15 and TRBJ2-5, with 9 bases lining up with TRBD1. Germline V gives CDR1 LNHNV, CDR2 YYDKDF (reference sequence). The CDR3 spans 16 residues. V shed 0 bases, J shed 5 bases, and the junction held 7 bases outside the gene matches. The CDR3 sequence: CATSRDIRQGGETQYF. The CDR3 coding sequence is TGTGCCACCAGCAGAGATATACGACAGGGGGGTGAGACCCAGTACTTC.

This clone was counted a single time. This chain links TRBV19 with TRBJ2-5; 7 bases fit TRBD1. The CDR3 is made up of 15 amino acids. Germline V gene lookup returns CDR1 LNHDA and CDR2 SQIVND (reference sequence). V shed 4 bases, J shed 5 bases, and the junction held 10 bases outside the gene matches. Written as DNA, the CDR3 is TGTGCCAGTAGTACGGGACAGATCTCCGTGGAGACCCAGTACTTC. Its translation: CASSTGQISVETQYF.

CDR3 residues: CASSQAGQGYYGYTF. The CDR3 nucleotides read TGCGCCAGCAGCCAAGCTGGACAGGGGTACTATGGCTACACCTTC. The chain uses TRBV4-3 and TRBJ1-2; TRBD1 matches at 9 bases. The germline V gene encodes CDR1 LGHNA and CDR2 YSLEER. CDR3 size: 15 residues. Trimming at V came to 1 base and at J to 3 bases, leaving 3 bases not matched to a gene.

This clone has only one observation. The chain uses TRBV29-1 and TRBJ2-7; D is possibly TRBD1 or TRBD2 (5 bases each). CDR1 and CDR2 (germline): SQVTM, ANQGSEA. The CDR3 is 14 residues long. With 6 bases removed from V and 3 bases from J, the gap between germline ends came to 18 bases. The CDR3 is CSVSQRGVRYEQYF. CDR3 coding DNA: TGCAGCGTCAGCCAGCGAGGGGTTCGCTACGAGCAGTACTTC.

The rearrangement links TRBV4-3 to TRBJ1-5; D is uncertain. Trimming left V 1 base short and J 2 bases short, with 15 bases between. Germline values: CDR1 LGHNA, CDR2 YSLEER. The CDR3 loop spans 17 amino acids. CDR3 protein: CASSQAPPNQGNQPQHF. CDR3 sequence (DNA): TGCGCCAGCAGCCAAGCCCCCCCAAATCAGGGCAATCAGCCCCAGCATTTT.

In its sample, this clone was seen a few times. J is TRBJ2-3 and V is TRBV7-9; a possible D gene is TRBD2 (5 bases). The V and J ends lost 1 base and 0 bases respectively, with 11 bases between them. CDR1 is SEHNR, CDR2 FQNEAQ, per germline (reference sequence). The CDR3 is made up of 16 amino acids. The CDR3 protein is CASSLGFGGSTDTQYF. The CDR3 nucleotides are TGTGCCAGCAGCTTAGGGTTCGGCGGGAGCACAGATACGCAGTATTTT.

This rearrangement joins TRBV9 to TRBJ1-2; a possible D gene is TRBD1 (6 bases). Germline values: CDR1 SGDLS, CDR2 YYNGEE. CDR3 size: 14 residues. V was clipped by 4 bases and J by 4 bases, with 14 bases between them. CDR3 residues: CASSPTDRSYGYTF. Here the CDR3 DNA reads TGTGCCAGCAGCCCAACTGACAGGTCCTATGGCTACACCTTC.

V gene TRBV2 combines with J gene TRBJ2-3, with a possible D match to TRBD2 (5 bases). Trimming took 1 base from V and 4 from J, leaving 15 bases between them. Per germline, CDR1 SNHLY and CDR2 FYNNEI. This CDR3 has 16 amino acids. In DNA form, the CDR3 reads TGTGCCAGCAGTGAAGGGGATTACTACGGGGCAGATACGCAGTATTTT. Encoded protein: CASSEGDYYGADTQYF. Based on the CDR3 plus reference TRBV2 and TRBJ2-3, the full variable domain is EPEVTQTPSHQVTQMGQEVILRCVPISNHLYFYWYRQILGQKVEFLVSFYNNEISEKSEIFDDQFSVERPDGSNFTLKIRSTKLEDSAMYFCASSEGDYYGADTQYFGPGTRLTVL.

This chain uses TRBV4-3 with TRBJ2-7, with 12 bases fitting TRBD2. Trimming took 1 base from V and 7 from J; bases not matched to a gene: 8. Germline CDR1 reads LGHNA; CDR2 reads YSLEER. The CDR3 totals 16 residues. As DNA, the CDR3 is TGCGCCAGCAGCCAAGTTGGACTAGCGGGAACGAGGGAGCAGTACTTC. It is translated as CASSQVGLAGTREQYF.